What follows are 5 T cell receptor beta chains derived from one specimen sequenced in a study of shared clonotypes between healthy human individuals. Only in-frame clones appear in the TCRdb table, and some are missing; sequencing was by immunoSEQ multiplex PCR. In the table there are more than 2,000,000 clones, over 90% of which are singletons. Material: naive CD4+ T cells from PBMCs. Subset denoted: CD45RA+ positively selected. Receptors were obtained from a man aged 18 to 30 in good health. Some clones in this sample may be carry-over from other donors' samples.

The chain has TRBV28 and TRBJ1-1, with D tentatively TRBD1 (6 bases). Germline V gives CDR1 MDHEN, CDR2 SYDVKM. With 9 bases removed from V and 4 bases from J, the gap between germline ends came to 21 bases. This CDR3 is built from 15 residues. The CDR3 DNA reads TGTGCCAGTCAAGCTCCTCACAGGGCCGTCACTGAAGCTTTCTTT. It translates to CASQAPHRAVTEAFF.

The chain recombines TRBV7-8 with TRBJ1-1, with TRBD1 as a possible D gene (5 bases). The germline CDR1 and CDR2 sequences are SGHVS and FQNEAQ. This CDR3 comprises 12 residues. V was trimmed by 5 bases and J by 8 bases, leaving 12 bases between them. In DNA, the CDR3 is TGTGCCAGCAGCCAAAGACGGGACGAAGCTTTCTTT. Residues: CASSQRRDEAFF.

V gene TRBV4-1 combines with J gene TRBJ1-5; D may be TRBD1 (6 bases). Germline V CDR1 and CDR2: MGHRA, YSYEKL. This CDR3 spans 16 amino acids. V was cut by 1 base and J by 8 bases, with 18 bases left in between. CDR3 amino acids: CASSQGVVGTPEPQHF. Written as DNA, the CDR3 is TGCGCCAGCAGCCAAGGGGTCGTCGGGACACCCGAGCCCCAGCATTTT.

This chain joins TRBV19 and TRBJ2-7, with 10 bases that match TRBD1. Germline CDR1 and CDR2: LNHDA and SQIVND (reference sequence). The ends lost 6 bases at V and 7 bases at J; junction bases unmatched: 9. The CDR3 extends over 14 amino acids. The CDR3 DNA sequence: TGTGCCAGTAGCAGAAGACAGGGGGCGCGGGAGCAGTACTTC. This codes for CASSRRQGAREQYF.

This chain links TRBV4-1 with TRBJ1-1, with a possible D match to TRBD1 (5 bases). V lost 0 bases to trimming and J lost 6 bases, with 11 bases between them. There are 14 residues in the CDR3. Per the germline V gene, CDR1 is MGHRA and CDR2 is YSYEKL. The CDR3 DNA follows: TGCGCCAGCAGCCAAGATCGAGGGGCCGCTGAAGCTTTCTTT. This gives the protein CASSQDRGAAEAFF.